The 4 T cell receptor beta chains below were found in one sample sequenced in a study of T-cell reconstitution after alpha-beta-depleted transplantation in children. As it was prepared, the TCRbeta library received unique molecular identifiers. TCRdb used MiXCR to reprocess the PCR reads, holding one entry per CDR3 protein. The data contain around 960,000 distinct CDR3 sequences, about 29% of them singletons. Sequencing used PBMCs, mostly from graft donor cells, obtained 360 days after TCRalphabeta/CD19-depleted stem cell transplant. Source of these receptors: a boy younger than two who had a stem cell transplant for SCID, so the T cells may come from the graft donor.

This chain uses TRBV7-3 with TRBJ2-3, with a possible D match to TRBD2 (6 bases). Trimming left V 0 bases short and J 3 bases short, with 10 bases between. This CDR3 is built from 15 residues. The germline V gene has CDR1 SGHTA and CDR2 FQGTGA. The chain's CDR3 is CASSLTVGGTDTQYF. The CDR3 DNA is TGTGCCAGCAGCTTAACCGTCGGGGGAACAGATACGCAGTATTTT. Complete variable domain (other parts from reference TRBV7-3 and TRBJ2-3): GAGVSQTPSNKVTEKGKYVELRCDPISGHTALYWYRQSLGQGPEFLIYFQGTGAADDSGLPNDRFFAVRPEGSVSTLKIQRTERGDSAVYLCASSLTVGGTDTQYFGPGTRLTVL.

J is TRBJ2-3 and V is TRBV20-1; TRBD1 aligns across 7 bases. Germline V CDR1 and CDR2: DFQATT, SNEGSKA (reference sequence). The CDR3 length is 15 residues. Unmatched junction bases numbered 8, after V lost 5 bases and J lost 0 bases. CDR3 bases: TGCAGTGCTCCCACAGGGGCGCGAAGCACAGATACGCAGTATTTT. Amino acid sequence: CSAPTGARSTDTQYF.

The rearrangement joins TRBV7-3 to TRBJ1-2, with 7 nucleotides matching TRBD1. The ends lost 0 bases at V and 0 bases at J; junction bases unmatched: 1. In germline, CDR1 is SGHTA, CDR2 FQGTGA. This CDR3 is built from 15 residues. CDR3: CASSLTGTANYGYTF. The DNA of the CDR3 is TGTGCCAGCAGCTTAACCGGGACAGCTAACTATGGCTACACCTTC.

The chain carries TRBV6-5 and TRBJ2-3, with D perhaps matching TRBD2 (6 bases). Trimming took 0 bases from V and 11 from J, leaving 18 bases between them. Per the germline V gene, CDR1 is MNHEY and CDR2 is SVGAGI. The CDR3 extends over 15 amino acids. The CDR3 protein is CASSYSPASAGKQYF. In nucleotides, the CDR3 is TGTGCCAGCAGTTACTCCCCTGCATCGGCGGGGAAGCAGTATTTT.